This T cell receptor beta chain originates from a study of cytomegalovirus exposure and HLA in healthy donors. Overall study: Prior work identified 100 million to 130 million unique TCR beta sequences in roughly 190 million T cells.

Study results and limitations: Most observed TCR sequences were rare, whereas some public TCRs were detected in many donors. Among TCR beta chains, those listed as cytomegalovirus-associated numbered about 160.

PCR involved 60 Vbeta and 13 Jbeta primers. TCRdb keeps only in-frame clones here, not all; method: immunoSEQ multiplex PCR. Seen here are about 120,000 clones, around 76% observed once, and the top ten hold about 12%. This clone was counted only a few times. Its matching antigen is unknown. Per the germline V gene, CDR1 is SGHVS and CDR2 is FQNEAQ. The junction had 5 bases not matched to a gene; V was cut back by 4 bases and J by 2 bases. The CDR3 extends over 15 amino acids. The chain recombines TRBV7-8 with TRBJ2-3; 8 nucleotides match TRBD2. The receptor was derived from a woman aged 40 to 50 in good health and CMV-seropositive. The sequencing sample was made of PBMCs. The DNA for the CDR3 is TGTGCCAGCAGCTCCCCGGGGGGGTCCACAGATACGCAGTATTTT. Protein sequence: CASSSPGGSTDTQYF.